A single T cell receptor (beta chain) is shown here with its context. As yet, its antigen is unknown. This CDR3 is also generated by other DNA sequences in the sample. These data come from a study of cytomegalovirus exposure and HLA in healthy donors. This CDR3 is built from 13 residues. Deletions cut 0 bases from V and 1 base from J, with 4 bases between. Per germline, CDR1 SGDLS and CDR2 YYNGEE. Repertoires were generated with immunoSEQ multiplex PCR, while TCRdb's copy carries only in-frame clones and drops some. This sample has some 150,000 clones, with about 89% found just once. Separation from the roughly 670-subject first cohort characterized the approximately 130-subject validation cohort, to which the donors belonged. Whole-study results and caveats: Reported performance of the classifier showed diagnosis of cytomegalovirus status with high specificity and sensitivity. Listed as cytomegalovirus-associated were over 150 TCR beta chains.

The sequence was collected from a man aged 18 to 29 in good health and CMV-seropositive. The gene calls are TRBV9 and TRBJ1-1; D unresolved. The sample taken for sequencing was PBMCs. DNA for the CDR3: TGTGCCAGCAGCGTAGACAGGAACACTGAAGCTTTCTTT. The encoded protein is CASSVDRNTEAFF.